The source of this TCR beta chain is a study of cytomegalovirus exposure and HLA in healthy donors. Study-wide points: Immune exposure information comprised only CMV serostatus. A later analysis associated 16,000 or so TCR beta sequences with HLA alleles at a 0.05 false discovery rate.

Details on this clone: Its antigen is unknown.

The PCR was carried out with 60 Vbeta primers and 13 Jbeta primers. Only in-frame clones appear in the TCRdb table, and some are missing; sequencing was by immunoSEQ multiplex PCR. Of around 97,000 clones detected, around 9.6% appear once; the ten largest clones hold approximately 5.1%. The germline gives CDR1 SGHVS, CDR2 FNYEAQ. V shed 0 bases and J shed 4 bases, with 9 bases lying between them. The CDR3 covers 14 residues. The sample was PBMCs. This TCR came from a man aged 50 to 59 in good health and CMV-seropositive. The V gene is TRBV7-6, the J gene TRBJ1-1; no reliable D call. Here the CDR3 reads CASSLAERGTEAFF. The CDR3 DNA reads as TGTGCCAGCAGCTTAGCGGAACGGGGCACTGAAGCTTTCTTT.